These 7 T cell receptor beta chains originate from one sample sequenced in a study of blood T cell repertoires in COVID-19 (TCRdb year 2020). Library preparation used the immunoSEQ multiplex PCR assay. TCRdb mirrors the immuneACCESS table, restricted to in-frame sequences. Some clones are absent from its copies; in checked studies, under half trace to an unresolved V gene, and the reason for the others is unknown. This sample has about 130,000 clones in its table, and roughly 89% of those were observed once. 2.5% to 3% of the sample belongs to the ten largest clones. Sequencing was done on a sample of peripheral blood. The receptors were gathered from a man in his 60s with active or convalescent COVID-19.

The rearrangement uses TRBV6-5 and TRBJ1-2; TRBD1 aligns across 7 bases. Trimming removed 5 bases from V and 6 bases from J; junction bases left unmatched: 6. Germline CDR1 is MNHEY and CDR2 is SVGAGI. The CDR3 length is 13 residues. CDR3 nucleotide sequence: TGTGCCAGCAGTATTCGACAGGGTGATGGCTACACCTTC. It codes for CASSIRQGDGYTF.

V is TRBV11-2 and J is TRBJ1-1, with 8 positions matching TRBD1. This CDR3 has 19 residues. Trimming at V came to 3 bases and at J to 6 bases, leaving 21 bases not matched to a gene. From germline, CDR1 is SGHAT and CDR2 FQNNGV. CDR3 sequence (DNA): TGTGCCAGCAGCTTTATCCACCCCGGCGTTTTGGGACAGGATGCTGAAGCTTTCTTT. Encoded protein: CASSFIHPGVLGQDAEAFF.

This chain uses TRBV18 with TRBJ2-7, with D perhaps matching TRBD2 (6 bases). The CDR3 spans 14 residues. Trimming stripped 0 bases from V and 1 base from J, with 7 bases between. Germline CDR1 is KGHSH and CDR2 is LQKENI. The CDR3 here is CASSPPGLSYEQYF. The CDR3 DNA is TGTGCCAGCTCACCACCGGGACTTTCCTACGAGCAGTACTTC. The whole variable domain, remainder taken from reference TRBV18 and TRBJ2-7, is NAGVMQNPRHLVRRRGQEARLRCSPMKGHSHVYWYRQLPEEGLKFMVYLQKENIIDESGMPKERFSAEFPKEGPSILRIQQVVRGDSAAYFCASSPPGLSYEQYFGPGTRLTVT.

This chain's CDR3 is CASRPDSFTYEQYF. Here the CDR3 DNA reads TGTGCCAGCAGGCCGGACTCATTTACCTACGAGCAGTACTTC. The chain uses TRBV7-2 and TRBJ2-7; a weak D match, TRBD2 (5 bases). The CDR3 spans 14 residues. With 6 bases removed from V and 2 bases from J, the gap between germline ends came to 14 bases. The germline V gene has CDR1 SGHTA and CDR2 FQGNSA.

The CDR3 region has the DNA TGTGCCAGCTACCCGGGACAGGGCCTCCAAGAGACCCAGTACTTC. It specifies CASYPGQGLQETQYF. V gene TRBV10-3 combines with J gene TRBJ2-5; 9 nucleotides agree with TRBD1. Germline CDR1 reads ENHRY; CDR2 reads SYGVKD. Unmatched junction bases numbered 10, after V lost 10 bases and J lost 1 base. The CDR3 runs 15 residues.

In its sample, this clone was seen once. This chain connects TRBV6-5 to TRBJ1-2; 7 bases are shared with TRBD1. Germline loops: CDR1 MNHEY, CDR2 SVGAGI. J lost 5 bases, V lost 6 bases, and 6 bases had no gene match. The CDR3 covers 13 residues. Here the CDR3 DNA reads TGTGCCAGCAGGAAAGGGGGCGGTTATGGCTACACCTTC. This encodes CASRKGGGYGYTF.

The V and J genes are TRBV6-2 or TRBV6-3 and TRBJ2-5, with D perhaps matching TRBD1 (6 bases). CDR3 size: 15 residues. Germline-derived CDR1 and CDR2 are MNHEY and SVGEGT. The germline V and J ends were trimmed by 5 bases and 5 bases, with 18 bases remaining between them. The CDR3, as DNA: TGTGCCAGCAGTCCCAGGGGCAGCACGGATGAGACCCAGTACTTC. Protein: CASSPRGSTDETQYF.